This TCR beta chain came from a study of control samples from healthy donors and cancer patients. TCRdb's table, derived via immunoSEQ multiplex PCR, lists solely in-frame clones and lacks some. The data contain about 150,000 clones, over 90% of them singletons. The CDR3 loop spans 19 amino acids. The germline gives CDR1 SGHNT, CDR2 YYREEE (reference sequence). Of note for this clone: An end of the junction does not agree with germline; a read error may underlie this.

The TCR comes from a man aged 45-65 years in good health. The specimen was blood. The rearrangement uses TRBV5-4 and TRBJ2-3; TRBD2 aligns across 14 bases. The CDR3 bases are TGTGCCAGCAGCCCAGGGAGCCGACTAGCGGGAGGGTTCACAGCTACGCAGTATTTT. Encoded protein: CASSPGSRLAGGFTATQYF.